This T cell receptor (beta chain) comes out of a study of CXCR3 chemokines and chemotherapy response in bladder cancer. TCRdb ran MiXCR on the PCR reads and lists one entry per CDR3 protein. In the table there are about 2,900 distinct CDR3 sequences, 9.5% to 12% of which are singletons. The CDR3 runs 16 residues. Trimming removed 6 bases from V and 1 base from J, with 16 bases in between. Germline-derived CDR1 and CDR2 are SGHNT and YYREEE (reference sequence). This clonotype was counted at least ten times. Collection of the sample occurred from a patient whose treatment included neoadjuvant chemotherapy. This clonotype originated in a human donor with bladder cancer that responded to neoadjuvant chemotherapy. This chain connects TRBV5-4 to TRBJ2-2; possible D gene TRBD2, 6 bases. The CDR3 reads CASTVGRDVNTGELFF. The CDR3 bases are TGTGCCAGCACCGTTGGGCGGGACGTGAACACCGGGGAGCTGTTTTTT.